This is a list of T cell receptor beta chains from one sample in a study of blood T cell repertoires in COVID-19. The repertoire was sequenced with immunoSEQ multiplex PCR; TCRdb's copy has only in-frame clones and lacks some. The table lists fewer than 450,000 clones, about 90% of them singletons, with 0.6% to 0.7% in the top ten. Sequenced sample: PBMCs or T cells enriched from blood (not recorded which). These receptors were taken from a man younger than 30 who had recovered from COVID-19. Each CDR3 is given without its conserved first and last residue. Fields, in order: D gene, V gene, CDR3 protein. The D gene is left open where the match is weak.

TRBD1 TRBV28 ASSRQGPNTEAF
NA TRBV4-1 ASSQAGGAAGEQY
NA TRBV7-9 ASSLAQEHEQY
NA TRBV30 AWSLTDTEAF
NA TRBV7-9 ASTLQTGVNTEAF
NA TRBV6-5 ASSRGGMRGYT
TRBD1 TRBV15 ATSSRDRGTYEQY
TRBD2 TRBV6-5 ASSLSGRGTYEQY
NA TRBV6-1 ASSERWGGTEAF
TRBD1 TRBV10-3 AIAGQAGANVLT
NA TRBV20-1 SASEDSLNYGYT
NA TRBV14 ASRSPQITNQPQH
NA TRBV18 ASSPLLAVSGGELF
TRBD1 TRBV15 ATSGRDRGNQDSAF
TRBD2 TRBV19 ASSIDLTGTSGKTDTQY
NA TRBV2 ASSGLPNKKLF
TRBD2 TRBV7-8 ASSAWAGLARDTQY
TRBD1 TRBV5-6 ASSFAPPAGGHGYT
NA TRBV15 ATSRDRGTGNTIY
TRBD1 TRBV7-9 ASSPWDRVNEQY
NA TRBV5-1 ASSLAQVGSYEQY
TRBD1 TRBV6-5 AITGANYGYT
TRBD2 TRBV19 ASSIESPSGGAANTGELF
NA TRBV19 ASSTPSVAYNEQF
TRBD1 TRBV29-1 SVGLHTGQGAI
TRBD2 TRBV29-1 SVEEEAGGSYEQY
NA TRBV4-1 ASSQGRGYT
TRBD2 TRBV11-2 ASSLEGGSGFSEQF
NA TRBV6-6 ASSLGRVYSNQPQH
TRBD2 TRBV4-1 ASSPLASGGAEKTQY
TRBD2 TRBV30 AWKEREVSYEQY
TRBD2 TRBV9 ASSVAASGTRGGELF
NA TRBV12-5 ASGLSRADEQY
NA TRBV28 ASRENRVNTEAF
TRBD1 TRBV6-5 ASSQGTGGTGELF
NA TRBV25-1 ASSGTYTDTQY
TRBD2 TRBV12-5 ASGLILAGGGNEQF
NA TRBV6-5 ASSRGVNTGELF
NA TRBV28 ASSLPSGFTYEQY
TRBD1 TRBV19 ASGRGTAPSNREKLF
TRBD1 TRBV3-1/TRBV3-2 ASSSRRTGNNEKLF
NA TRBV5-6 ASSLRGNTEAF
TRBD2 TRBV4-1 ASSPLGGGRLSYEQY
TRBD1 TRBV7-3 ASSPSGGTEAF
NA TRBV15 ATSRDLGADRLSYNEQF
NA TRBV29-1 SVEGERGKHTDTQY
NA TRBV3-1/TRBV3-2 ASSQVERGLFGNTIY
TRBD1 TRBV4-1 ASSPDRGTYEQY
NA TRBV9 ASSVALETEAF
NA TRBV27 ASSSYRDTFSGNQPQH
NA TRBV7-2 ASSLARSQGLSGYT
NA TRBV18 ASSPGHPETQY
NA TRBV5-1 ASSLSSGRGVNTEAF